The rows below give T cell receptor beta chains drawn from one sample of a study of Ad26.COV2.S vaccination and SARS-CoV-2 variants. Measured with immunoSEQ multiplex PCR; TCRdb has only the in-frame clones, and not every one. The data show around 320,000 clones, around 83% seen once. Sequences were derived from peripheral blood, sampled in a trial of Ad26.COV2.S vaccine versus placebo. All receptors derive from a person aged 18-60 years who received the Ad26.COV2.S COVID-19 vaccine or a placebo. CDR3s include the opening cysteine and the closing phenylalanine or tryptophan. Each record gives: D gene, V gene, J gene, clone size, CDR3 DNA, CDR3 protein. A D gene is named only where the DNA matches it firmly. Clone size appears in some rows only: once, few, many, or a class for an expanded clone.

d_gene: TRBD2; v_gene: TRBV13; j_gene: TRBJ2-5; abundance: .; CDR3nt: TGTGCCAGCAGCCGTTACCCAACTAGCGGACAAGAGACCCAGTACTTC; CDR3aa: CASSRYPTSGQETQYF
d_gene: .; v_gene: TRBV19; j_gene: TRBJ1-5; abundance: .; CDR3nt: TGTGCCAGTAGTATAAGGGGGGCAGAATATAGCAATCAGCCCCAGCATTTT; CDR3aa: CASSIRGAEYSNQPQHF
d_gene: .; v_gene: TRBV30; j_gene: TRBJ2-2; abundance: few; CDR3nt: TGTGCCTGGAGCCCCGTGAGCACCGGGGAGCTGTTTTTT; CDR3aa: CAWSPVSTGELFF
d_gene: .; v_gene: TRBV21-1; j_gene: TRBJ2-7; abundance: .; CDR3nt: TGTGCCAGCAATACCGGGACTATGTGGGAGTGCGAGCAGTACTTC; CDR3aa: CASNTGTMWECEQYF
d_gene: TRBD1; v_gene: TRBV7-2; j_gene: TRBJ2-3; abundance: .; CDR3nt: TGTGCCAGCAGCCCACCGGGGACAGGGGACACAGATACGCAGTATTTT; CDR3aa: CASSPPGTGDTDTQYF
d_gene: .; v_gene: TRBV18; j_gene: TRBJ1-1; abundance: .; CDR3nt: TGTGCCAGCTCAAGAACAGGGCAAAGCGGTACTGAAGCTTTCTTT; CDR3aa: CASSRTGQSGTEAFF
d_gene: .; v_gene: TRBV11-2; j_gene: TRBJ1-1; abundance: .; CDR3nt: TGTGCCAGCAGCTTAGCTGTGGGTGAAGCTTTCTTT; CDR3aa: CASSLAVGEAFF
d_gene: .; v_gene: TRBV29-1; j_gene: TRBJ1-1; abundance: .; CDR3nt: TGCAGCGTTTTGAAGGGGCCCACTGAAGCTTTCTTT; CDR3aa: CSVLKGPTEAFF
d_gene: TRBD2; v_gene: TRBV7-2; j_gene: TRBJ2-1; abundance: .; CDR3nt: TGTGCCAGCAGCTCCGGACTAGCGGGGTCCTACAATGAGCAGTTCTTC; CDR3aa: CASSSGLAGSYNEQFF
d_gene: TRBD1; v_gene: TRBV29-1; j_gene: TRBJ1-2; abundance: .; CDR3nt: TGCAGCGTCAGACAGGGGCCGAAGAGCTATGGCTACACCTTC; CDR3aa: CSVRQGPKSYGYTF
d_gene: .; v_gene: TRBV25-1; j_gene: TRBJ1-3; abundance: .; CDR3nt: TGTGCCAGCAGTGAAGGGGTCCGCTCTGGAAACACCATATATTTT; CDR3aa: CASSEGVRSGNTIYF
d_gene: .; v_gene: TRBV18; j_gene: TRBJ1-1; abundance: .; CDR3nt: TGTGCCAGCTCATCTTCGTCTAACGAAGCTTTCTTT; CDR3aa: CASSSSSNEAFF
d_gene: .; v_gene: TRBV7-2; j_gene: TRBJ2-4; abundance: .; CDR3nt: TGTGCCAGCAGCTTATTCGAGGGCGAGGCCATTCAGTACTTC; CDR3aa: CASSLFEGEAIQYF
d_gene: TRBD1; v_gene: TRBV11-2; j_gene: TRBJ2-2; abundance: few; CDR3nt: TGTGCCAGCAGCCACACCGGGACAGGGGTCACCGGGGAGCTGTTTTTT; CDR3aa: CASSHTGTGVTGELFF
d_gene: TRBD2; v_gene: TRBV3-1/TRBV3-2; j_gene: TRBJ2-7; abundance: few; CDR3nt: TGTGCCAGCAGCCATGGGCAGCACGGGGGGGAGCAGTACTTC; CDR3aa: CASSHGQHGGEQYF
d_gene: TRBD1; v_gene: TRBV7-6; j_gene: TRBJ1-3; abundance: .; CDR3nt: TGTGCCAGCAGCTTAGGGACAGGGGGCGACGGAAACACCATATATTTT; CDR3aa: CASSLGTGGDGNTIYF
d_gene: TRBD1; v_gene: TRBV7-9; j_gene: TRBJ1-1; abundance: .; CDR3nt: TGTGCCAGCAGCCCCCAGGGACAGGGCTACACTGAAGCTTTCTTT; CDR3aa: CASSPQGQGYTEAFF
d_gene: .; v_gene: TRBV5-1; j_gene: TRBJ1-1; abundance: .; CDR3nt: TGCGCCAGCAGCTTGGTCCGGAACACTGAAGCTTTCTTT; CDR3aa: CASSLVRNTEAFF
d_gene: .; v_gene: TRBV21-1; j_gene: TRBJ1-1; abundance: .; CDR3nt: TGTGCCAGCAGCAAAGAATTCGATTCCGGGTTTGGCACTGAAGCTTTCTTT; CDR3aa: CASSKEFDSGFGTEAFF
d_gene: .; v_gene: TRBV3-1/TRBV3-2; j_gene: TRBJ2-7; abundance: .; CDR3nt: TGTGCCAGCAGCCAAGCGGGGGCGGCTTCCTACGAGCAGTACTTC; CDR3aa: CASSQAGAASYEQYF
d_gene: .; v_gene: TRBV7-9; j_gene: TRBJ1-1; abundance: .; CDR3nt: TGTGCCAGCAGCAACAGGATCATGAACACTGAAGCTTTCTTT; CDR3aa: CASSNRIMNTEAFF
d_gene: TRBD1; v_gene: TRBV6-5; j_gene: TRBJ1-5; abundance: .; CDR3nt: TGTGCCACCCAACGGGGGGACAGGGATCAGCCCCAGCATTTT; CDR3aa: CATQRGDRDQPQHF
d_gene: .; v_gene: TRBV30; j_gene: TRBJ1-2; abundance: once; CDR3nt: TGTGCCTGGAGTGTACGGGTGCGTGGCTACACCTTC; CDR3aa: CAWSVRVRGYTF
d_gene: .; v_gene: TRBV19; j_gene: TRBJ2-3; abundance: once; CDR3nt: TGTGCCAGTATACAGGGTGGTACGCAGTATTTT; CDR3aa: CASIQGGTQYF
d_gene: .; v_gene: TRBV3-1/TRBV3-2; j_gene: TRBJ1-1; abundance: .; CDR3nt: TGTGCCAGCAGCCACCAGCATAAGGGGGGGCCCAACACTGAAGCTTTCTTT; CDR3aa: CASSHQHKGGPNTEAFF
d_gene: .; v_gene: TRBV5-1; j_gene: TRBJ1-4; abundance: once; CDR3nt: TGCGCCAGCAGCCAAAACCCACAAGTTTTGGGGGTAGATGAAAAACTGTTTTTT; CDR3aa: CASSQNPQVLGVDEKLFF
d_gene: TRBD1; v_gene: TRBV30; j_gene: TRBJ1-1; abundance: .; CDR3nt: TGTGCCTGGAGGGGACAGGGAGGAAGTAAGGACACTGAAGCTTTCTTT; CDR3aa: CAWRGQGGSKDTEAFF
d_gene: .; v_gene: TRBV12-5; j_gene: TRBJ1-3; abundance: .; CDR3nt: TGTGCTAGTGGTTTAGGGGGATCTGGAAACACCATATATTTT; CDR3aa: CASGLGGSGNTIYF
d_gene: TRBD1; v_gene: TRBV6-5; j_gene: TRBJ2-7; abundance: .; CDR3nt: TGTGCCGGCCAGGACAGGGGGCGATACGAGCAGTACTTC; CDR3aa: CAGQDRGRYEQYF
d_gene: TRBD2; v_gene: TRBV6-2/TRBV6-3; j_gene: TRBJ2-1; abundance: .; CDR3nt: TGTGCCAGCAGTTTACTAGCGGGGGGTTACAATGAGCAGTTCTTC; CDR3aa: CASSLLAGGYNEQFF
d_gene: TRBD1; v_gene: TRBV5-4; j_gene: TRBJ2-1; abundance: .; CDR3nt: TGTGCCAGCAGCCGGGACAGGGCCCCCTACAATGAGCAGTTCTTC; CDR3aa: CASSRDRAPYNEQFF
d_gene: .; v_gene: TRBV11-3; j_gene: TRBJ1-2; abundance: .; CDR3nt: TGTGCCAGCAGCCGGGGCGGGTATGGCTACACCTTC; CDR3aa: CASSRGGYGYTF
d_gene: .; v_gene: TRBV4-3; j_gene: TRBJ2-7; abundance: .; CDR3nt: TGCGCCAGCAGCCGGCACCGGAACAGGGATACCTACGAGCAGTACTTC; CDR3aa: CASSRHRNRDTYEQYF
d_gene: .; v_gene: TRBV5-1; j_gene: TRBJ1-5; abundance: .; CDR3nt: TGCGCCAGCAGGGCAGCTAGCAATCAGCCCCAGCATTTT; CDR3aa: CASRAASNQPQHF
d_gene: .; v_gene: TRBV10-2; j_gene: TRBJ2-5; abundance: .; CDR3nt: TGCGCCAGCAGTGAGTCGGAGACCCAGTACTTC; CDR3aa: CASSESETQYF
d_gene: .; v_gene: TRBV5-1; j_gene: TRBJ1-2; abundance: .; CDR3nt: TGCGCCAGCAGCTCCCTGAGCCACTATGGCTACACCTTC; CDR3aa: CASSSLSHYGYTF
d_gene: TRBD1; v_gene: TRBV7-8; j_gene: TRBJ1-5; abundance: .; CDR3nt: TGTGCCAGCAGCTCCGGGACAGGGCTTGGCAGCCAGCCCCAGCATTTT; CDR3aa: CASSSGTGLGSQPQHF
d_gene: .; v_gene: TRBV18; j_gene: TRBJ1-6; abundance: .; CDR3nt: TGTGCCAGCTCGCCCTATGACCCGGGGGTGGGTTCACCCCTCCACTTT; CDR3aa: CASSPYDPGVGSPLHF
d_gene: .; v_gene: TRBV7-2; j_gene: TRBJ1-1; abundance: .; CDR3nt: TGTGCCAGCAGCCCACAGGGTCTGAACACTGAAGCTTTCTTT; CDR3aa: CASSPQGLNTEAFF
d_gene: .; v_gene: TRBV7-7; j_gene: TRBJ2-5; abundance: .; CDR3nt: TGTGCTAGCAGCCTCGACACCTCTGGGGGGACCCAGTACTTC; CDR3aa: CASSLDTSGGTQYF
d_gene: TRBD1; v_gene: TRBV19; j_gene: TRBJ2-3; abundance: .; CDR3nt: TGTGCCAGTAGCCTCCCCGGGACAGTGGGGACAGATACGCAGTATTTT; CDR3aa: CASSLPGTVGTDTQYF
d_gene: .; v_gene: TRBV19; j_gene: TRBJ1-6; abundance: .; CDR3nt: TGTGCCAGTAGTCCGCGACAGCGAACGGGGGGATCACCCCTCCACTTT; CDR3aa: CASSPRQRTGGSPLHF
d_gene: TRBD1; v_gene: TRBV6-1; j_gene: TRBJ2-7; abundance: .; CDR3nt: TGTGCCAGCAGTGAAGGACAGGGTTTGGGCGAGCAGTACTTC; CDR3aa: CASSEGQGLGEQYF
d_gene: TRBD2; v_gene: TRBV4-1; j_gene: TRBJ2-7; abundance: .; CDR3nt: TGCGCCAGCTCGGGACTAGCTGATAACGAGCAGTACTTC; CDR3aa: CASSGLADNEQYF
d_gene: TRBD1; v_gene: TRBV30; j_gene: TRBJ1-1; abundance: .; CDR3nt: TGTGCCTGGACCGTTAAGGACAGGGGGCACACTGAAGCTTTCTTT; CDR3aa: CAWTVKDRGHTEAFF
d_gene: .; v_gene: TRBV18; j_gene: TRBJ2-2; abundance: .; CDR3nt: TGTGCCAGCTCACCTAGGACACTGAACACCGGGGAGCTGTTTTTT; CDR3aa: CASSPRTLNTGELFF
d_gene: .; v_gene: TRBV19; j_gene: TRBJ1-5; abundance: .; CDR3nt: TGTGCCAGTAGTACCCGCACCAATCAGCCCCAGCATTTT; CDR3aa: CASSTRTNQPQHF
d_gene: .; v_gene: TRBV21-1; j_gene: TRBJ1-5; abundance: .; CDR3nt: TGTGCCAGCAGCAACCCGGGACAGGGTGTTGGTCAGCCCCAGCATTTT; CDR3aa: CASSNPGQGVGQPQHF
d_gene: TRBD1; v_gene: TRBV12-3/TRBV12-4; j_gene: TRBJ1-6; abundance: once; CDR3nt: TGTGCCAGTAGACAGGGTCTAAATTCACCCCTCCACTTT; CDR3aa: CASRQGLNSPLHF
d_gene: .; v_gene: TRBV5-1; j_gene: TRBJ1-6; abundance: .; CDR3nt: TGCGCCAGCAGCCAAGAGGGGGATAATTCACCCCTCCACTTT; CDR3aa: CASSQEGDNSPLHF
d_gene: TRBD1; v_gene: TRBV9; j_gene: TRBJ1-2; abundance: .; CDR3nt: TGTGCCAGCAGCGTCGCCATACAGGGGATTAACTATGGCTACACCTTC; CDR3aa: CASSVAIQGINYGYTF
d_gene: .; v_gene: TRBV5-1; j_gene: TRBJ2-3; abundance: .; CDR3nt: TGCGCCAGCAGCTTGCTGTCAGAACCCAATCAGTATTTT; CDR3aa: CASSLLSEPNQYF
d_gene: TRBD1; v_gene: TRBV3-1/TRBV3-2; j_gene: TRBJ2-7; abundance: .; CDR3nt: TGTGCCAGCAGCCAGGGTGGGACAGGGTCAACCTACGAGCAGTACTTC; CDR3aa: CASSQGGTGSTYEQYF
d_gene: .; v_gene: TRBV4-3; j_gene: TRBJ1-2; abundance: .; CDR3nt: TGCGCCAGCAGCCAAGAGATGCCCGGGGATTATGGCTACACCTTC; CDR3aa: CASSQEMPGDYGYTF
d_gene: TRBD2; v_gene: TRBV7-2; j_gene: TRBJ2-5; abundance: .; CDR3nt: TGTGCCAGCAGCTTAAAAGCGGGGGGCGGGCAGACCCAGTACTTC; CDR3aa: CASSLKAGGGQTQYF